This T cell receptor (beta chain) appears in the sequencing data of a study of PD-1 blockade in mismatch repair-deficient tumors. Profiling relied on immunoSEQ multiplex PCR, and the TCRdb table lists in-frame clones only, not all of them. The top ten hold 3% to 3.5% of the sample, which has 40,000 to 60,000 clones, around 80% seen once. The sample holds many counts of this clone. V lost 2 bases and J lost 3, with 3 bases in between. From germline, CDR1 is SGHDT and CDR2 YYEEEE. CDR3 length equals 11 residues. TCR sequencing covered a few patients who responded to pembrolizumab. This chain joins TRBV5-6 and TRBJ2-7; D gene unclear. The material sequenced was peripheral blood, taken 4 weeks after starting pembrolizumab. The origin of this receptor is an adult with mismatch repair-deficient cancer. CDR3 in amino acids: CASSFNYEQYF. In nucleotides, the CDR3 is TGTGCCAGCAGCTTTAACTACGAGCAGTACTTC.